At least ten counts were recorded for the clone carrying this T cell receptor beta chain. This sample stems from a study of T cells in Graves' hyperthyroidism and ophthalmopathy. This CDR3 is built from 12 residues. Deletions cut 3 bases from V and 13 bases from J, with 15 bases between. Amplification yielded TCR beta CDR3 regions, with RNA transcripts as the source. The HTBI primer set was used in a first-round RT-PCR of the TCR CDR3. TCRdb passed the multiplex PCR reads through MiXCR, listing each CDR3 protein once. The table includes nearly 750,000 distinct CDR3 sequences, about a third detected once. Pregnant or lactating patients were excluded, as were those with uncontrolled infection or other autoimmune disease.

The sample was blood. The chain is built from TRBV12-3 or TRBV12-4 and TRBJ1-2; D possibly corresponds to TRBD1 (6 bases). The TCR was taken from a woman between 40 and 50 years old with Graves' hyperthyroidism. The CDR3 reads CASSFNRVALTF. The CDR3 DNA reads TGTGCCAGCAGTTTTAACAGGGTTGCCCTCACCTTC.